This TCR beta chain derives from a study of cytomegalovirus exposure and HLA in healthy donors. CDR1 and CDR2 from the germline V gene are SEHNR and FQNEAQ (reference sequence). The CDR3 runs to 14 residues. V was pared by 5 bases and J by 2 bases, with 3 bases of the junction left unmatched. The PCR ran on 60 Vbeta and 13 Jbeta primers. Here immunoSEQ multiplex PCR was the method, and the copy in TCRdb shows in-frame clones only, minus some. Of 100,000 to 150,000 clones listed, roughly three fifths are singletons. Only one count was recorded for this clone. The rearrangement links TRBV7-9 to TRBJ2-7, with 10 positions matching TRBD1. The sequenced sample was PBMCs. The source is a woman aged 40 to 50 in good health and CMV-seronegative. CDR3 loop: CASSRTGGTYEQYF. In DNA, the CDR3 is TGTGCCAGCAGCAGGACAGGGGGTACCTACGAGCAGTACTTC.